The table lists the clone carrying this TCR beta chain with many counts. Antigen unknown. These data are taken from a study of T-cell reconstitution after alpha-beta-depleted transplantation in children. Study-wide points: Most T-cell counts and diversity one year after the transplant came from T cells that were newly produced. TCRbeta diversity was high at day 60 in some patients (a result of surviving recipient T cells and thymic progenitors). Roughly two months post-transplant, alpha-beta T cells reportedly originated from several hundred graft clones that had expanded.

Unique molecular identifiers featured in how the TCRbeta library was prepared. TCRdb called the PCR reads again in MiXCR, with one record for every CDR3 protein. The sample carries 250,000 to 300,000 distinct CDR3 sequences, 9.5% to 13% recorded once. The CDR3 runs to 15 residues. Looked up from germline, CDR1 is MGHDK and CDR2 is SYGVNS. Trimming stripped 7 bases from V and 2 bases from J, with 18 bases between. The chain recombines TRBV25-1 with TRBJ2-7; D uncertain. Sample: PBMCs, taken before TCRalphabeta/CD19-depleted stem cell transplant. The sequence derives from a boy in the first two years of life with acute myeloid leukemia, due to receive a stem cell transplant. In DNA, the CDR3 is TGTGCCAGCACCCAACGGCGGCTACAACCCTACGAGCAGTACTTC. It yields the protein CASTQRRLQPYEQYF.